A selection of T cell receptor beta chains follows, all from one sample in a study of shared T cell receptors in the human thymus. TCRdb's table, derived via immunoSEQ multiplex PCR, lists solely in-frame clones and lacks some. The sample holds about 660,000 clones, around 87% seen once. These data are also associated with another study on human thymus T cells.

Sequenced: thymocytes. These receptors were taken from a boy under two years old with a congenital heart defect. Each CDR3 is given with its conserved first and last residue. A D gene is named only where the DNA matches it firmly. Clone size appears in some rows only: once, few, many, or a class for an expanded clone.

TRBD1	TRBV7-9	.	TRBJ2-7	CASSFSPRDRGEQYF	TGTGCCAGCAGCTTTAGCCCCCGGGACAGGGGCGAGCAGTACTTC
.	TRBV30	.	TRBJ2-2	CAWTVGQPRENTGELFF	TGTGCCTGGACTGTAGGACAGCCAAGGGAGAACACCGGGGAGCTGTTTTTT
.	TRBV4-1	.	TRBJ2-3	CASSQDVGLSTDTQYF	TGCGCCAGCAGCCAAGATGTTGGCCTTAGCACAGATACGCAGTATTTT
TRBD2	TRBV7-2	.	TRBJ2-2	CASSLYRSGGNTGELFF	TGTGCCAGCAGCTTATACCGTAGCGGGGGCAACACCGGGGAGCTGTTTTTT
TRBD1	TRBV19	.	TRBJ2-3	CASSLWGQGFTDTQYF	TGTGCCAGTAGTTTATGGGGACAGGGATTCACAGATACGCAGTATTTT
TRBD2	TRBV7-2	.	TRBJ2-5	CASSATGLAGRETQYF	TGTGCCAGCAGCGCCACTGGACTAGCGGGACGGGAGACCCAGTACTTC
TRBD1	TRBV5-6	.	TRBJ1-2	CASRDRGQGYTF	TGTGCCAGCAGGGACAGGGGGCAGGGTTACACCTTC
.	TRBV7-2	.	TRBJ2-3	CASSFTGWTDTQYF	TGTGCCAGCAGCTTTACAGGTTGGACAGATACGCAGTATTTT
.	TRBV11-3	.	TRBJ1-2	CASSLVGEDVYGYTF	TGTGCCAGCAGCTTAGTCGGAGAGGATGTCTATGGCTACACCTTC
TRBD1	TRBV7-2	few	TRBJ1-2	CASSRDSPPGGYTF	TGTGCCAGCAGTCGGGACAGTCCCCCAGGTGGCTACACCTTC
.	TRBV15	.	TRBJ2-3	CATVGGTGDTQYF	TGTGCCACCGTAGGGGGAACGGGGGATACGCAGTATTTT
.	TRBV7-9	.	TRBJ2-7	CASSLAHSHEQYF	TGTGCCAGCAGCTTAGCCCACAGTCACGAGCAGTACTTC
.	TRBV19	.	TRBJ2-3	CASSIKGAGTDTQYF	TGTGCCAGTAGTATAAAAGGCGCAGGGACAGATACGCAGTATTTT
.	TRBV20-1	.	TRBJ2-5	CSVVDWETQYF	TGCAGTGTCGTAGACTGGGAGACCCAGTACTTC
.	TRBV6-5	.	TRBJ1-4	CASSYGQGGEKLFF	TGTGCCAGCAGTTACGGCCAGGGTGGTGAAAAACTGTTTTTT
TRBD1	TRBV2	.	TRBJ1-4	CASSEHRDRGVNEKLFF	TGTGCCAGCAGTGAACACCGGGACAGGGGGGTTAATGAAAAACTGTTTTTT
TRBD2	TRBV5-1	.	TRBJ2-2	CASSIPGLAGGGGELFF	TGCGCCAGCAGCATACCGGGACTAGCGGGTGGCGGCGGGGAGCTGTTTTTT
.	TRBV30	.	TRBJ2-3	CAWSPGLF	TGTGCCTGGAGCCCGGGTTTATTT
TRBD2	TRBV4-2	.	TRBJ2-3	CASGTQEVAGGPGTDTQYF	TGTGCCAGCGGAACCCAGGAGGTAGCGGGAGGGCCGGGCACAGATACGCAGTATTTT
TRBD2	TRBV4-3	.	TRBJ2-7	CASSSQVSPGLATEQYF	TGCGCCAGCAGCAGCCAAGTTTCGCCGGGACTAGCGACCGAGCAGTACTTC
.	TRBV7-2	.	TRBJ2-3	CASSSRQGTDTQYF	TGTGCCAGCAGCTCCCGACAGGGCACAGATACGCAGTATTTT
.	TRBV11-3	.	TRBJ2-7	CASSPPPSGSFYEQYF	TGTGCCAGCAGCCCCCCTCCGTCCGGGTCGTTCTACGAGCAGTACTTC
TRBD1	TRBV7-9	.	TRBJ1-1	CAINDRGGRNTEAFF	TGTGCCATCAACGACAGGGGAGGAAGGAACACTGAAGCTTTCTTT
TRBD1	TRBV15	few	TRBJ1-5	CATSRVGGGGNQPQHF	TGTGCCACCAGCAGAGTAGGGGGCGGAGGGAATCAGCCCCAGCATTTT
TRBD2	TRBV4-3	.	TRBJ2-7	CASSQGREINEQYF	TGCGCCAGCAGCCAGGGGCGGGAGATCAACGAGCAGTACTTC
.	TRBV6-1	.	TRBJ1-2	CASSDREANYGYTF	TGTGCCAGCAGTGATAGAGAAGCTAACTATGGCTACACCTTC
.	TRBV21-1	once	TRBJ2-7	CASSTQTGSYEQYF	TGTGCCAGCAGCACGCAAACAGGGTCCTACGAGCAGTACTTC
TRBD2	TRBV25-1	.	TRBJ2-3	CASSEKSGRCTDTQYF	TGTGCCAGCAGTGAAAAGAGCGGGAGATGCACAGATACGCAGTATTTT
TRBD2	TRBV11-2	.	TRBJ2-2	CASSLRPKREAGELFF	TGTGCCAGCAGCTTAAGGCCCAAGCGGGAGGCCGGGGAGCTGTTTTTT
.	TRBV11-2	.	TRBJ1-5	CASSRRGGQPQHF	TGTGCCAGCAGCCGACGCGGCGGTCAGCCCCAGCATTTT
TRBD1	TRBV30	.	TRBJ2-3	CAWSKSSGTGTKTGTDTQYF	TGTGCCTGGTCGAAATCCTCCGGGACAGGGACCAAGACAGGCACAGATACGCAGTATTTT
.	TRBV2	.	TRBJ2-5	CASGWGGETQYF	TGTGCCAGCGGTTGGGGAGGAGAGACCCAGTACTTC
.	TRBV19	.	TRBJ2-6	CASSPTAPGRAAVSGANVLTF	TGTGCCAGTAGTCCCACGGCCCCCGGCAGGGCCGCGGTCTCTGGGGCCAACGTCCTGACTTTC
TRBD1	TRBV30	.	TRBJ2-2	CAWTNVIRGRRTGELFF	TGTGCCTGGACCAACGTGATCAGGGGGCGGCGGACCGGGGAGCTGTTTTTT
.	TRBV21-1	.	TRBJ1-3	CASSKTEAGNTIYF	TGTGCCAGCAGCAAGACAGAAGCTGGAAACACCATATATTTT
.	TRBV30	.	TRBJ2-5	CAWSEPSVGETQYF	TGTGCCTGGAGTGAGCCTAGCGTTGGGGAGACCCAGTACTTC
TRBD1	TRBV5-1	.	TRBJ2-7	CASSLITGGEVYEQYF	TGCGCCAGCAGTTTGATAACAGGGGGCGAGGTTTACGAGCAGTACTTC
.	TRBV27	.	TRBJ2-7	CASSPPVMGGRDYEQYF	TGTGCCAGCAGTCCCCCCGTTATGGGAGGCCGAGACTACGAGCAGTACTTC
TRBD1	TRBV7-9	.	TRBJ1-2	CASSPGGAIPNYGYTF	TGTGCCAGCAGCCCAGGGGGCGCGATCCCAAACTATGGCTACACCTTC
.	TRBV6-1	.	TRBJ2-4	CASSEIVGLAKNIQYF	TGTGCCAGCAGTGAAATCGTGGGCCTAGCCAAAAACATTCAGTACTTC
TRBD1	TRBV10-3	.	TRBJ1-2	CAISESEQGAPVDGYTF	TGTGCCATCAGTGAGTCCGAACAGGGGGCTCCGGTGGATGGCTACACCTTC
.	TRBV18	.	TRBJ2-5	CASSKGSGFRETQYF	TGTGCCAGCTCCAAGGGATCGGGGTTTCGAGAGACCCAGTACTTC
.	TRBV29-1	.	TRBJ2-3	CSVPADGDTQYF	TGCAGCGTCCCCGCGGATGGAGATACGCAGTATTTT